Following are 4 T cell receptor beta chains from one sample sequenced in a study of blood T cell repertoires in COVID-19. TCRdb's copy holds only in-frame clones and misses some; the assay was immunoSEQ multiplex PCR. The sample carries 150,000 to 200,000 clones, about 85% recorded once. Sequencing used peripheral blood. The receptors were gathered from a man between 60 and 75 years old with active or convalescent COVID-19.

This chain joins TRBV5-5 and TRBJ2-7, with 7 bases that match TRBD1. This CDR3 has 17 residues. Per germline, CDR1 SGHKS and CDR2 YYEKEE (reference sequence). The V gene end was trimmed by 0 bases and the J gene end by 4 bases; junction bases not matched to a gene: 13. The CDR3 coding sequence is TGTGCCAGCAGCTTGGTGGGGACAGCCCCATACCTTTACGAGCAGTACTTC. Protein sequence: CASSLVGTAPYLYEQYF.

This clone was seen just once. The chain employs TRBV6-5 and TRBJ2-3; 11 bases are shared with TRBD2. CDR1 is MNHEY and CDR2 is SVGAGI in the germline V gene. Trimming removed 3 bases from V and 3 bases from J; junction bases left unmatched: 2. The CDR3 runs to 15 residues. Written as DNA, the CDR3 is TGTGCCAGCAGTTATGTAGCGGGGGGGACAGATACGCAGTATTTT. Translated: CASSYVAGGTDTQYF.

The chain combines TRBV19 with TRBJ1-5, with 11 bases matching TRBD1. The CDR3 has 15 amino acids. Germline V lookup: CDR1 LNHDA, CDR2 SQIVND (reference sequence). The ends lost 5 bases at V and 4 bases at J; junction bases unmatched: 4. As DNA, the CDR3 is TGTGCCAGTAGTTCCGGGACAGGGGGTAATCAGCCCCAGCATTTT. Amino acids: CASSSGTGGNQPQHF.

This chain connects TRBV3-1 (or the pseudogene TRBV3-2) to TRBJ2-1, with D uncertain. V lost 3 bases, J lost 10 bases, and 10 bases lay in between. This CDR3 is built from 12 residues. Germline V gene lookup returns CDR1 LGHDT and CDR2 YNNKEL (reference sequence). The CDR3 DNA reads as TGTGCCAGCAGCCACTTTGGAGCCGAGCAGTTCTTC. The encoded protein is CASSHFGAEQFF.